This TCR beta chain emerged from a study of T cell changes during pregnancy in multiple sclerosis. Germline CDR1 is SGDLS and CDR2 is YYNGEE. This CDR3 region has 12 residues. V was trimmed by 0 bases and J by 9 bases, leaving 4 bases between them. Clones were sequenced by immunoSEQ multiplex PCR, and TCRdb holds only the in-frame ones, with some missing. Of fewer than 20,000 clones detected, 88% appear once; the ten largest clones hold around an eighth. The genes are TRBV9 and TRBJ1-6, with no clear D. The sequencing here drew on CD8+ T cells from peripheral blood mononuclear cells, taken after pregnancy. This receptor was obtained from a female donor in good health, enrolled as a control in a pregnancy study. DNA for the CDR3: TGTGCCAGCAGCGTAGACGGTTCACCCCTCCACTTT. This gives the protein CASSVDGSPLHF.